Included here is one T cell receptor beta chain sequence, with context. This entry is derived from a study of blood T cell repertoires in COVID-19. Study overall: The samples span acute and convalescent COVID-19 from the United States, Italy and Spain. The analysed material was cDNA or gDNA that came from T cells, B-cell-depleted T cells, or PBMCs.

CDR3 length: 18 residues. V shed 4 bases, J shed 4 bases, and the junction held 11 bases outside the gene matches. The germline gives CDR1 SGDLS, CDR2 YYNGEE. Those enrolled in Seattle joined during active infection and were followed longitudinally afterward. Authors' data handling: Amplification with reference gene primers provided the estimates of nucleated cell counts. Profiling relied on immunoSEQ multiplex PCR, and the TCRdb table lists in-frame clones only, not all of them. That table is the source of V, J and clone size, and D and trimming were worked out from the DNA. The table has about 49,000 clones, 65% to 90% seen once.

The V gene is TRBV9, the J gene TRBJ2-5, with 15 bases matching TRBD2. The origin of this receptor is a woman older than 75 with COVID-19, enrolled during active disease. Sequencing was done on a sample of peripheral blood. CDR3 residues: CASSTRGLAGGTGETQYF. The CDR3 DNA reads as TGTGCCAGCAGCACCCGTGGACTAGCGGGAGGGACGGGAGAGACCCAGTACTTC. The variable domain in full, completed from reference TRBV9 and TRBJ2-5, reads DSGVTQTPKHLITATGQRVTLRCSPRSGDLSVYWYQQSLDQGLQFLIQYYNGEERAKGNILERFSAQQFPDLHSELNLSSLELGDSALYFCASSTRGLAGGTGETQYFGPGTRLLVL.